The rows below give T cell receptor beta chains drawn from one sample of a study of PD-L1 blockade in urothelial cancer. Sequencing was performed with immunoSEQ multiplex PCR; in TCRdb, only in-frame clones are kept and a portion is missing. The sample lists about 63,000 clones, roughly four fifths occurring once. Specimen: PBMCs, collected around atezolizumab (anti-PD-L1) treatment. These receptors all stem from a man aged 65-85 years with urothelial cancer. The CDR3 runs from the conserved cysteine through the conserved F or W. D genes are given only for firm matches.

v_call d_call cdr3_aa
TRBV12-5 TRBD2 CASATKGREETQYF
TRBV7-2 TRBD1 CASSFTGTGGDTQYF
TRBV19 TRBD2 CASSTLGGEGDTQYF
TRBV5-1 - CASSFGRGRNYGYTF
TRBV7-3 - CASSLTGGAGRTGELFF
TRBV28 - CASTPRTSYNEQFF
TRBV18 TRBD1 CASSPDRAFDYTF
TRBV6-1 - CASSRSGEDGYTF
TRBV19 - CASSPVGGGSYGYTF
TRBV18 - CASCRAGANTGELFF
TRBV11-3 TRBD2 CASSLTGTSGRAEQFF
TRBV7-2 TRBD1 CASSQDRSSYNEQFF
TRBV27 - CASSLVQSYEQYF
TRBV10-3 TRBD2 CAIIGLAETWGYEQYF
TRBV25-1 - CASSEFSIIETQYF
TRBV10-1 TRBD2 CASQALGGRLAGLMDNEQFF
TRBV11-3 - CASRQKTETQYF
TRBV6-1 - CASSQYNLNTGELFF
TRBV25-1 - CASSRQSGNTIYF
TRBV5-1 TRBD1 CASSLSGQVYGYTF
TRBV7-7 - CASSPGTSSTDTQYF
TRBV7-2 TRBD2 CASSQSRGADTQYF
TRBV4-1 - CASSQDSTAVEGNTIYF
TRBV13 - CASSPDVGGGTIYF
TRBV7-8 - CASSLVLGGYEQYF
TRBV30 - CAWSGTVNTEAFF
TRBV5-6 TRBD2 CASSVGLAGVETQYF
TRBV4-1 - CASSQDRLSAGTQYF
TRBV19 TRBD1 CASIPSGTGGGQPQHF
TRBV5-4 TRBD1 CASSPRQGAGQYF
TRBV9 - CASSVAAGDNEKLFF
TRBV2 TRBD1 CASMMDRVGSPLHF
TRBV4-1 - CASSQGVNNEQFF
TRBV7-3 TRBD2 CASSPGGELSYNEQFF
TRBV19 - CASSMGGLEKLFF
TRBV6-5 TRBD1 CASSRTGGYNSPLHF
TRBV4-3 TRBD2 CASSQDLLAGGRQFF
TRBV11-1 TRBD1 CASRKRGQFTDTQYF
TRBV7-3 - CASSLSGSYNNEQFF
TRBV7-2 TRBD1 CASSFRPGTGQETQYF
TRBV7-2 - CASSPRGRLFNQPQHF
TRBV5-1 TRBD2 CASSLLAGGLPDTQYF
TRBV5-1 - CASSLVGRFYEQYF
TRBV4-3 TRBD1 CASSQVGQGSEKLFF
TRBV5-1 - CASSLEFSRDYGYTF
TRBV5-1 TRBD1 CASSLLQGDYEQYF
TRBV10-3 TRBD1 CAISGGTALNYGYTF